This TCR beta chain comes out of a study of chemoradiotherapy in HPV16-positive cancers. Looking at the study overall: A couple of HPV16-positive patients' cells yielded candidate HPV-specific clones and common motifs. Study-level results: In HPV16-positive patients, HPV-responsive T-cell expansion tracked better recurrence-free survival. Candidate HPV-specific clones and E7-related TCR motifs grew in tumor during treatment.

This clone ranks as hyperexpanded. As yet, its antigen is unknown. With 3 bases removed from V and 8 bases from J, the gap between germline ends came to 6 bases. CDR1 is SGHDT, CDR2 YYEEEE, per germline. This CDR3 region has 12 residues. Repeated repertoire sampling spanned the course of chemoradiotherapy. TCRdb keeps only in-frame clones here, not all; method: immunoSEQ multiplex PCR. The sample carries several hundred clones, under 85% recorded once. The source was tumor tissue, collected from a patient who underwent chemoradiotherapy. The source is a human donor with HPV-associated anogenital cancer. The chain has TRBV5-6 and TRBJ1-6, with D uncertain. The CDR3 region has the DNA TGTGCCAGCAGCTCCGGTCATTCACCCCTCCACTTT. Translated, it gives CASSSGHSPLHF.